This T cell receptor (beta chain) was documented in a study of early T cells in non-severe SARS-CoV-2 infection. Study-wide context: Chains were not paired, and sequencing was done on bulk RNA from unsorted whole blood.

Germline V gene sequence: CDR1 SGHAT, CDR2 FQNNGV. The CDR3 covers 15 residues. V was cut by 5 bases and J by 1 base, with 13 bases left in between. Unique molecular identifiers were affixed to single, distinct cDNA molecules. Each CDR3 protein gets one entry after TCRdb re-called the 5' RACE reads with MiXCR. The sample has some 40,000 distinct CDR3 sequences; under 5% are singletons. The chain joins TRBV11-2 to TRBJ2-3; D is undetermined. Source material: whole blood. The sequence came from an adult who was a healthcare worker with PCR-confirmed SARS-CoV-2 infection or an uninfected control (not recorded which). The DNA for the CDR3 is TGTGCCAGCAGCCCTACTCTGTTTGGCACAGATACGCAGTATTTT. Protein: CASSPTLFGTDTQYF. The full variable domain, with the rest looked up from reference TRBV11-2 and TRBJ2-3, is EAGVAQSPRYKIIEKRQSVAFWCNPISGHATLYWYQQILGQGPKLLIQFQNNGVVDDSQLPKDRFSAERLKGVDSTLKIQPAKLEDSAVYLCASSPTLFGTDTQYFGPGTRLTVL.